This entry is about one T cell receptor beta chain. Its antigen remains unknown. PCR was performed a second time for about 7 to 11 cycles using a sample-barcoded 5' primer and a J-beta primer mix. Researchers report that each sample yielded at least 2.5 million CDR3-containing paired-end reads. TCRdb fed the 5' RACE reads into MiXCR, producing one record per CDR3 protein. Of about 970,000 distinct CDR3 sequences detected, 51% appear once; the ten largest clones hold roughly a fifth. A minimum of 6.5 million PBMCs was isolated per sample. This sample was included in a study of blood T cells in healthy people across ages. Study outcomes and limitations: It was not possible, with unsorted PBMCs, to conclusively compare naive and antigen-experienced cells. Expanded clonotype shifts may have been confounded, as the donors had an unknown CMV status.

The CDR3 is 13 amino acids. V shed 3 bases and J shed 13 bases, with 16 bases lying between them. Sequencing was carried out using blood. The chain uses TRBV12-3 or TRBV12-4 and TRBJ2-4, with D perhaps matching TRBD2 (6 bases). The clonotype was recovered from a woman aged 55-70 years in good health. This chain's CDR3 is CASSFSEQREQYF. The DNA for the CDR3 is TGTGCCAGCAGTTTTTCCGAACAACGGGAGCAGTACTTC.